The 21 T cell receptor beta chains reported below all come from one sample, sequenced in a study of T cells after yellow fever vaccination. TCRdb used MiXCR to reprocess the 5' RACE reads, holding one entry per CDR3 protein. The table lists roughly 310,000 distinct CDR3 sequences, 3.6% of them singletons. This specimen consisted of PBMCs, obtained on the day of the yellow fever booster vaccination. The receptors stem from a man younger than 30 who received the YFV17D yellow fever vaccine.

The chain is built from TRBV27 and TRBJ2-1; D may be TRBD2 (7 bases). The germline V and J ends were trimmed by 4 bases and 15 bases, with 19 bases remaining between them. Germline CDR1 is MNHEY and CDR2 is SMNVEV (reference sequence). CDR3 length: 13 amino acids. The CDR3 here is CASSYGEGGLRFF. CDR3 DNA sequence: TGTGCCAGCAGTTACGGGGAGGGGGGTCTCCGGTTCTTC.

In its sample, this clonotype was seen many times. The CDR3 coding sequence is TGCGCCAGCAGCTTCTCAGGGGCGGACGGGGAGACCCAGTACTTC. This sequence encodes CASSFSGADGETQYF. The rearrangement uses TRBV5-1 and TRBJ2-5, with D possibly matching TRBD1 (6 bases). Between the trimmed V and J ends, which lost 2 bases and 5 bases, there was a span of 16 bases. CDR3 size: 15 residues. Looked up from germline, CDR1 is SGHRS and CDR2 is YFSETQ.

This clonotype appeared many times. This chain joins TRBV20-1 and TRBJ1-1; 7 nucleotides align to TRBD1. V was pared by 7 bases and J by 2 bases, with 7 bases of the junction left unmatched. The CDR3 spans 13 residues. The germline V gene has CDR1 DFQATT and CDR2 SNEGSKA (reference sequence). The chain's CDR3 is CSVPTGANTEAFF. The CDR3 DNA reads TGCAGTGTACCTACAGGGGCCAACACTGAAGCTTTCTTT.

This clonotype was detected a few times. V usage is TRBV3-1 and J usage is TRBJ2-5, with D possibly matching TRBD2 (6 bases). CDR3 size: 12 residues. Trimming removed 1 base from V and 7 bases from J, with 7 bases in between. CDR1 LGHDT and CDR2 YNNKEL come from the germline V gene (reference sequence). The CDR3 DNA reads TGTGCCAGCAGCCAAGGACTAGGGACCCAGTACTTC. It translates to CASSQGLGTQYF.

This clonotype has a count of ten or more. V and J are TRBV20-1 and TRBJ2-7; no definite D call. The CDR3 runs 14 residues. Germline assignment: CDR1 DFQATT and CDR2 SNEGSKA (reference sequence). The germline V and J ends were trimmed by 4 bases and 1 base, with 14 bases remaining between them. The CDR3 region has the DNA TGCAGTGCTATTCTCCCAGGCCGTTCCTACGAGCAGTACTTC. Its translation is CSAILPGRSYEQYF.

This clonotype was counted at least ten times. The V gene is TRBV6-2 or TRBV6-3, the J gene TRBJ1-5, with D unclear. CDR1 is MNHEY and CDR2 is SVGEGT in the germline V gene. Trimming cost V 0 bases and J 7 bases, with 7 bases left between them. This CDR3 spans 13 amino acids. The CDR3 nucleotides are TGTGCCAGCAGTTACTCGAGCGCGCAGCCCCAGCATTTT. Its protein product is CASSYSSAQPQHF.

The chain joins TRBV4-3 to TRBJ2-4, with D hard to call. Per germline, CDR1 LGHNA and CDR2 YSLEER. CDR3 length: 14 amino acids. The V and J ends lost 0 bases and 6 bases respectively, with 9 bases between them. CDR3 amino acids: CASSQDLAGNIQYF. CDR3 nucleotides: TGCGCCAGCAGCCAAGATCTCGCAGGAAACATTCAGTACTTC.

In nucleotides, the CDR3 is TGTGCCAGCCACGACAGGCCCGGATACGAGCAGTACTTC. This encodes CASHDRPGYEQYF. The chain is built from TRBV6-5 and TRBJ2-7; D is perhaps TRBD1 (6 bases). Germline V CDR1 and CDR2: MNHEY, SVGAGI. The CDR3 extends over 13 amino acids. The V end lost 8 bases, the J end lost 4 bases, and 15 bases lay between the germline ends.

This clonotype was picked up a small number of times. CDR3 nucleotides: TGTGCCAGCAGTGAAGGGGGACAAAGGAACACCATATATTTT. Translating it yields CASSEGGQRNTIYF. This chain joins TRBV6-1 and TRBJ1-3; TRBD1 is a possible D gene (6 bases). Trimming cost V 1 base and J 7 bases, with 11 bases left between them. This CDR3 is 14 amino acids long. Germline V CDR1 and CDR2: MNHNS, SASEGT.

This chain's CDR3 is CASSQSCRGGGYTF. The CDR3 nucleotides are TGCGCCAGCAGTCAATCATGTAGGGGCGGCGGCTACACCTTC. This rearrangement joins TRBV23-1 to TRBJ1-2; TRBD1 is a possible D gene (5 bases). Being an ORF, TRBV23-1 has a function that is uncertain. The CDR3 is 14 residues long. V was cut by 0 bases and J by 8 bases, with 13 bases left in between.

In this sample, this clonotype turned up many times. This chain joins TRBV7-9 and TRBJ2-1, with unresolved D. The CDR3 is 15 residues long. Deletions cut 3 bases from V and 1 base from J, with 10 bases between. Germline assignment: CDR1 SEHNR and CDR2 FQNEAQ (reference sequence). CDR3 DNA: TGTGCCAGCAGCTTTCAGGACGGGTCCTACAATGAGCAGTTCTTC. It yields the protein CASSFQDGSYNEQFF.

The CDR3 loop is CASSLSQGYEQYV. The CDR3 bases are TGTGCCAGCAGCTTAAGTCAGGGCTACGAGCAGTACGTC. The V call is TRBV7-3, the J call TRBJ2-7; D perhaps matches TRBD1 (5 bases). The CDR3 is made up of 13 amino acids. In germline, CDR1 is SGHTA, CDR2 FQGTGA. Trimming pared 1 base from V and 3 bases from J, leaving 7 bases between.

The CDR3 sequence: CASSPGRWEETQYF. The CDR3 coding sequence is TGTGCCAGCTCACCCGGAAGGTGGGAGGAGACCCAGTACTTC. The chain links TRBV18 to TRBJ2-5; possibly TRBD2 for D (5 bases). The germline CDR1 and CDR2 sequences are KGHSH and LQKENI. The CDR3 totals 14 residues. Between the trimmed V and J ends, which lost 3 bases and 5 bases, there was a span of 13 bases.

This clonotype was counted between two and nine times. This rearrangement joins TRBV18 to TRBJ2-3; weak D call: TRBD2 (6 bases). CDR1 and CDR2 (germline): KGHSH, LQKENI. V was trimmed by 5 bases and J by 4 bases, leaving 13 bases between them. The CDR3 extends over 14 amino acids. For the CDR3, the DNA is TGTGCCAGCTCAACCACGGAGGGCTCAGATACGCAGTATTTT. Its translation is CASSTTEGSDTQYF.

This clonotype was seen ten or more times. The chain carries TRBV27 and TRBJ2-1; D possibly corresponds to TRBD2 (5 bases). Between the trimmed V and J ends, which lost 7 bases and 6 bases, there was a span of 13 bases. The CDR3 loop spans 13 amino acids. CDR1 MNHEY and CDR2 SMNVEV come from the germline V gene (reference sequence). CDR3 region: CASTLLGTNEQFF. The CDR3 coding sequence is TGTGCCAGCACCCTACTAGGAACCAATGAGCAGTTCTTC.

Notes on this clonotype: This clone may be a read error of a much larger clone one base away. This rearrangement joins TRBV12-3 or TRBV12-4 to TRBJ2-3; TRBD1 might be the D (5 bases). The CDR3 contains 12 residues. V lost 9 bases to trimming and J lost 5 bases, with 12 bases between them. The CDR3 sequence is CARSGAEDTQYF. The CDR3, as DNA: TGTGCCAGAAGTGGGGCCGAAGATACGCAGTATTTT.

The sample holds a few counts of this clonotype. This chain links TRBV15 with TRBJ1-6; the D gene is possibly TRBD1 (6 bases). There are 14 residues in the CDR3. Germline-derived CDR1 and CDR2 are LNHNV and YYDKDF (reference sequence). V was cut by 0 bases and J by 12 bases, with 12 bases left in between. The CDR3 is CATSRDRGGGPLHF. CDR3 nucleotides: TGTGCCACCAGCAGAGATCGAGGGGGTGGACCCCTCCACTTT.

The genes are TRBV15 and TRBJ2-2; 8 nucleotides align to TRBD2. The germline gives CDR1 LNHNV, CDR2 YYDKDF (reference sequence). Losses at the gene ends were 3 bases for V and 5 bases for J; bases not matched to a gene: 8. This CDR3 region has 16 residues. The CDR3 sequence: CATSSTPGGATGELFF. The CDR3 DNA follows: TGTGCCACCAGCAGCACCCCCGGGGGGGCTACCGGGGAGCTGTTTTTT.

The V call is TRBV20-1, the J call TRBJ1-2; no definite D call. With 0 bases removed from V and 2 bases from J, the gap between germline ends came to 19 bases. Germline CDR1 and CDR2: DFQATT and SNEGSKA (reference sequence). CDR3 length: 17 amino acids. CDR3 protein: CSAREPGFLTANYGYTF. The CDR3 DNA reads TGCAGTGCTAGAGAGCCGGGCTTCCTAACGGCCAACTATGGCTACACCTTC.

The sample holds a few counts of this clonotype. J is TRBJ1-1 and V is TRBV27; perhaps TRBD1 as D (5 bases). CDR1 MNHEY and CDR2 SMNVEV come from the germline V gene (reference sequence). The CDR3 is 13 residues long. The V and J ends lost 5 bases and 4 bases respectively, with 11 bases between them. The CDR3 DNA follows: TGTGCCAGCAGTCCGGGGGGATCCACTGAAGCTTTCTTT. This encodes CASSPGGSTEAFF.

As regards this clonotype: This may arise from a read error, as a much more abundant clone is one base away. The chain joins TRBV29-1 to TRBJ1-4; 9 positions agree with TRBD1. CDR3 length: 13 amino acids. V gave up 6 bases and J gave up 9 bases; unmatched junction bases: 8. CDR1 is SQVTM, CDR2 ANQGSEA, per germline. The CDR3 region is CSVGTGIGKKLFF. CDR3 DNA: TGCAGCGTCGGGACAGGGATAGGTAAAAAACTGTTTTTT.